This record covers a single T cell receptor (beta chain). Its antigen is unknown. The record has no base qualities; no much larger clone is one base away. The data are from a study of shared clonotypes between healthy human individuals (dated by TCRdb to the early 2020s). For the study in its entirety: The cohort included a few men and two women between 18 and 49 years of age. For each donor, CD4 naive and CD4 memory were each given three plates, CD8 naive was given two plates, and CD8 memory was given one plate. The study deeply sequenced blood TCR repertoires of about 5 healthy adults to estimate repertoire size and the extent of clonotype sharing between individuals. Different laboratories and diverse techniques were used to prepare libraries and sequence TCR repertoires, to increase sequencing depth and limit assay-specific biases. Leukapheresis yielded between about 0.85 and 10 billion PBMCs per donor. Results and caveats for the whole study, not just this receptor: Pairwise subsampling indicated that sequencing depth was expected to affect the degree of clonotype sharing among donors. Because the study included only a small number of donors, the genetic and exposure-history diversity represented was limited. Higher generation probabilities were observed for clonotypes shared by all four sorted-subset donors than for non-shared clonotypes. Sampling was restricted to blood, and TCR repertoires in tissue are likely to differ from TCR repertoires in blood. Incomplete sequencing was indicated by rarefaction of sorted-subset datasets, despite the large sequencing depth. Larger estimated clonotype richness was generally found for naive subsets than for memory subsets. Across a few donors, about 5% of naive CD4, approximately 3.6% of naive CD8, about 2.3% of memory CD4, and approximately 0.4% of memory CD8 clonotypes were shared.

V lost 1 base and J lost 4 bases, and the count of bases not matched to a germline gene is 4. Spanning cysteine to phenylalanine, the CDR3 consists of 15 amino acids. Just CDR3 DNA is preserved here, 45 bases in frame from base 1. The CDR1 and CDR2 encoded by the germline V gene are SNHLY and FYNNEI. Healthy HIV-negative adults with no recently reported acute infections or vaccinations were included as donors. All donors were Caucasian adults living in Nashville, Tennessee, USA. CD4+ T cells were enriched by magnetic negative selection, after which naive cells were positively selected on CD45RA and the negative fraction was taken as the memory subset. After blood collection by leukapheresis, PBMCs were isolated using Ficoll-Histopaque density gradient centrifugation and then cryopreserved in the vapor phase of liquid nitrogen. Analytical flow cytometry was used to check the purity and quantity of every magnetically sorted T cell population. From each sorted fraction, genomic DNA was isolated and quantified by UV absorbance on a Nanodrop 2000c.

Using the deep immunoSEQ assay, multiplex PCR amplified TCR CDR3 regions from genomic DNA. Extracted genomic DNA from each cell subset was distributed evenly across all wells of several immunoSEQ 96-well plates, and each plate was treated as a replicate. For sorted subsets, 150 to 250 ng genomic DNA, equal to some 30,000 T cell genomes, was loaded into each replicate PCR. Purified libraries were quantified with a Qubit 3.0 fluorometer, sized on a Bioanalyzer 2100, and re-quantified with the KAPA Library Quantification kit. A separate single-read 150-cycle Illumina NextSeq 550 flow cell was used to sequence each immunoSEQ 96-well plate. In the source study's methods: Because only junctional sequences without quality scores were contained in the immunoSEQ output, filtering matching that applied to full-length reads could not be performed. To assign V/J genes and CDR3, sequences were annotated using PyIR, a Python wrapper for IgBLAST v1.9, with IMGT germline references. Reads were filtered out if the reads had weak V/J assignments (E-value above 1e-6), no CDR3, stop codons, out-of-frame junctions, or ambiguous translated residues. V3J clonotypes were defined as sequences sharing the same inferred V gene, J gene, and CDR3 amino acid sequence. Percentage overlap between repertoires was computed as shared unique clonotypes divided by the size of the smaller repertoire. Repertoire richness was assessed with RTK rarefaction, the Chao1 estimator, and Recon v2.1 estimates of unobserved clonotypes. Generation probabilities for all TCRbeta clonotypes obtained by the gDNA method from a handful of donors were computed using OLGA. Here the immuneACCESS table is served through TCRdb, limited to in-frame sequences with V and J called. Missing clones are a known gap in these copies; in checked studies unresolved V genes cover under half, and the rest lacks a known reason. That table is the source of V, J and clone size, and D and trimming were worked out from the DNA. This sample lists nearly 1 million clones; around three quarters were detected once. The ten largest make up over 1.3% of the sample.

The sequenced sample consisted of memory CD4+ T cells sorted from blood. The cell subset or site tag for this specimen amounts to: CD45RA-negative fraction. The receptor comes from a man aged 18 to 30 in good health. The rearranged segments are TRBV2 and TRBJ1-5, with 7 bases aligning to TRBD1. The DNA is as follows: TGTGCCAGCAGTGAAGGGACAGGCCTTAATCAGCCCCAGCATTTT. Its translation reads: CASSEGTGLNQPQHF.